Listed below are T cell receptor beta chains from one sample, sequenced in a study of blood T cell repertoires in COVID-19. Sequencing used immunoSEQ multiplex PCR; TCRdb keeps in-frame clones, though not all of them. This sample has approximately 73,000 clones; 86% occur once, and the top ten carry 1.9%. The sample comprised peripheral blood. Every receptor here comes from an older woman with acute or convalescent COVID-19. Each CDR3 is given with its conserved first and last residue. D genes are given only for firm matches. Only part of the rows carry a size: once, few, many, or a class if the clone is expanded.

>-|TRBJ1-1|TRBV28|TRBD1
CASRSGTGGYTEAFF
TGTGCCAGCAGATCCGGGACAGGGGGGTACACTGAAGCTTTCTTT
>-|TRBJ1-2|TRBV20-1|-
CSARSNYGYTF
TGCAGTGCTAGGAGCAACTATGGCTACACCTTC
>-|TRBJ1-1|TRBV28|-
CASRGGPNTEAFF
TGTGCCAGCCGAGGGGGTCCTAACACTGAAGCTTTCTTT
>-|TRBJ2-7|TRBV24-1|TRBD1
CATSEPGTGLGEQYF
TGTGCCACCAGTGAGCCCGGGACAGGGCTGGGCGAGCAGTACTTC
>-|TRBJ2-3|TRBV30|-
CAWRHLSTDTQYF
TGTGCCTGGAGACATCTCAGCACAGATACGCAGTATTTT
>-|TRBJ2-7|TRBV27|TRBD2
CASSPGLAGQGTYEQYF
TGTGCCAGCAGTCCGGGACTAGCGGGCCAAGGGACCTACGAGCAGTACTTC
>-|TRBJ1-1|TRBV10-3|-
CAISAGKGTEAFF
TGTGCCATCAGTGCAGGGAAGGGCACTGAAGCTTTCTTT
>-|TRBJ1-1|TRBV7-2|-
CASSLGATNTEAFF
TGTGCCAGCAGCTTAGGAGCCACGAACACTGAAGCTTTCTTT
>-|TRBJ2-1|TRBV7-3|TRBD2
CASSSGPVAGWNEQFF
TGTGCCAGCAGCTCAGGGCCAGTAGCGGGATGGAATGAGCAGTTCTTC
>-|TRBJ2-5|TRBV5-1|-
CASSLAAGAALAQYF
TGCGCCAGCAGCTTGGCGGCGGGGGCCGCTTTGGCCCAGTACTTC
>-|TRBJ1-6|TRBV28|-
CASSQASGGYNSPLHF
TGTGCCAGCAGTCAGGCGAGCGGGGGGTATAATTCACCCCTCCACTTT
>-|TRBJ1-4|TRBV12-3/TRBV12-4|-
CASSFVGDEKLFF
TGTGCCAGCAGTTTCGTTGGAGATGAAAAACTGTTTTTT
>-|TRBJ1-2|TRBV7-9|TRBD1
CASSRGTGDYGYTF
TGTGCCAGCAGCCGGGGGACAGGGGACTATGGCTACACCTTC
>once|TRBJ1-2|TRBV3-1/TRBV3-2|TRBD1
CASSQERTGDYGYTF
TGTGCCAGCAGCCAAGAGAGGACAGGGGACTATGGCTACACCTTC
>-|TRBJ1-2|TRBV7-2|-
CASATGVGYGYTF
TGTGCCAGCGCCACCGGGGTGGGGTATGGCTACACCTTC
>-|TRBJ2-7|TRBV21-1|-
CASSKDRERIAYEQYF
TGTGCCAGCAGCAAAGACAGGGAAAGAATCGCCTACGAGCAGTACTTC
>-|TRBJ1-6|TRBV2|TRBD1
CASSGQGQGSSYNSPLHF
TGTGCCAGCAGTGGACAGGGGCAAGGAAGCTCCTATAATTCACCCCTCCACTTT
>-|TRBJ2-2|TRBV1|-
CTSSHKEGGGKGSTTGELFF
TGCACCAGCAGCCATAAGGAAGGGGGCGGGAAAGGCTCGACCACCGGGGAGCTGTTTTTT
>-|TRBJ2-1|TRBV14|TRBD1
CASSQGRQGVYNEQFF
TGTGCCAGCAGCCAAGGTAGACAGGGGGTATACAATGAGCAGTTCTTC
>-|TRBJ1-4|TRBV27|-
CASRPTGSGANEKLFF
TGTGCCAGCAGACCAACAGGGTCCGGGGCTAATGAAAAACTGTTTTTT
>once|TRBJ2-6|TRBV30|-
CAWSALGANVLTF
TGTGCCTGGAGTGCCCTTGGGGCCAACGTCCTGACTTTC
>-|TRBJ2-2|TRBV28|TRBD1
CASSNGQGRFGELFF
TGTGCCAGCAGTAATGGACAGGGGAGGTTCGGGGAGCTGTTTTTT